This T cell receptor (beta chain) was observed in a study of T-cell reconstitution after alpha-beta-depleted transplantation in children. Preparing the TCRbeta library involved the use of unique molecular identifiers. TCRdb fed the PCR reads into MiXCR, producing one record per CDR3 protein. The sample lists 400,000 to 550,000 distinct CDR3 sequences; about 10% were seen once. In its sample, this clonotype was seen many times. The length of the CDR3 is 19 residues. CDR1 LGHDT and CDR2 YNNKEL come from the germline V gene (reference sequence). V dropped 3 bases and J dropped 5 bases, with 28 bases sitting between them.

The chain recombines TRBV3-1 with TRBJ2-5; D is perhaps TRBD2 (6 bases). The source is a child under 10 years old with inherited bone marrow failure, due to receive a stem cell transplant. This sample comprised PBMCs, obtained before TCRalphabeta/CD19-depleted stem cell transplant. Here the CDR3 reads CASSHHPRELSGAWETQYF. CDR3 nucleotides: TGTGCCAGCAGCCATCACCCAAGGGAACTATCGGGAGCTTGGGAGACCCAGTACTTC.